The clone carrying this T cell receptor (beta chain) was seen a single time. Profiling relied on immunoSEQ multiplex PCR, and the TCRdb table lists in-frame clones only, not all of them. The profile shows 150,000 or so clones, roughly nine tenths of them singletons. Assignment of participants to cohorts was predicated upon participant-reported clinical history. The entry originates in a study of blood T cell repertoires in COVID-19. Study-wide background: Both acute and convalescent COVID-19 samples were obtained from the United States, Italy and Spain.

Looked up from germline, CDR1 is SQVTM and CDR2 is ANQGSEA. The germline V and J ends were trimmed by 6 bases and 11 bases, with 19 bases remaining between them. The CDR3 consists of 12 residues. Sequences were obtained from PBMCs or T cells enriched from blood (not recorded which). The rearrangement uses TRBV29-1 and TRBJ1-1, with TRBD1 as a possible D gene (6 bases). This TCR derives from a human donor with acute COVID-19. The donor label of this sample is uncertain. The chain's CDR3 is CSVQTTTGWAFF. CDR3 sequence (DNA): TGCAGCGTCCAAACAACGACAGGCTGGGCTTTCTTT.